This entry lists 30 T cell receptor beta chains sequenced from one sample in a study of shared clonotypes between healthy human individuals. Clones were read by immunoSEQ multiplex PCR, and TCRdb kept only the in-frame ones, dropping some. The sample lists about 1 million clones, about 75% occurring once. Sequenced sample: memory CD4+ T cells sorted from blood. Documented subset: CD45RA-negative fraction. All receptors derive from a young man in good health.

CDR3 loop: CASSLSRLGGSGNTIYF. The CDR3 coding sequence is TGTGCCAGCAGTTTATCGCGTCTGGGGGGCTCGGGAAACACCATATATTTT. The rearrangement joins TRBV27 to TRBJ1-3, with a tentative D call TRBD1 (6 bases). The CDR3 contains 17 residues. Per the germline V gene, CDR1 is MNHEY and CDR2 is SMNVEV (reference sequence). V lost 0 bases and J lost 4, with 16 bases in between.

On this clone: Additional DNA sequences in this sample encode the identical CDR3. The chain is built from TRBV5-1 and TRBJ2-7; no firm D call. Germline CDR1 SGHRS, CDR2 YFSETQ. V was pared by 4 bases and J by 2 bases, with 10 bases between. CDR3 length equals 13 residues. The CDR3 loop reads CASSRTVTYEQYF. CDR3 nucleotide sequence: TGCGCCAGCAGCCGGACCGTTACCTACGAGCAGTACTTC. Complete variable domain (other parts from reference TRBV5-1 and TRBJ2-7): KAGVTQTPRYLIKTRGQQVTLSCSPISGHRSVSWYQQTPGQGLQFLFEYFSETQRNKGNFPGRFSGRQFSNSRSEMNVSTLELGDSALYLCASSRTVTYEQYFGPGTRLTVT.

The chain links TRBV15 to TRBJ1-6, with 8 bases identical to TRBD1. With 5 bases clipped from V and 9 bases from J, the junction kept 12 bases outside the gene matches. The V gene's germline CDR1 is LNHNV and CDR2 YYDKDF (reference sequence). The CDR3 runs 16 residues. This CDR3 reads CATSGGQGRGGSPLHF. The CDR3 region has the DNA TGTGCCACCAGCGGCGGACAGGGTCGGGGTGGTTCACCCCTCCACTTT.

The V and J genes are TRBV6-6 and TRBJ2-7, with D possibly being TRBD2 (6 bases). Between the trimmed V and J ends, which lost 2 bases and 6 bases, there was a span of 11 bases. The CDR3 is made up of 13 amino acids. Germline V lookup: CDR1 MNHNY, CDR2 SVGAGI (reference sequence). The CDR3 sequence is CASSYGLLAEQYF. CDR3 DNA sequence: TGTGCCAGCAGTTACGGTTTACTAGCCGAGCAGTACTTC.

Regarding this clone: This sample includes further DNA sequences coding for the same CDR3. The chain joins TRBV9 to TRBJ2-5; 8 nucleotides line up with TRBD2. V was clipped by 0 bases and J by 2 bases; unmatched bases: 6. The CDR3 contains 16 residues. Looked up from germline, CDR1 is SGDLS and CDR2 is YYNGEE. As DNA, the CDR3 is TGTGCCAGCAGCGTAGCGGCGGGAGGTCATCAAGAGACCCAGTACTTC. Translated, it gives CASSVAAGGHQETQYF.

In this sample, this clone turned up once. The rearrangement links TRBV2 to TRBJ2-3; 11 bases are a match to TRBD2. The junction had 3 bases not matched to a gene; V was cut back by 7 bases and J by 0 bases. The CDR3 contains 15 residues. The germline V gene has CDR1 SNHLY and CDR2 FYNNEI. For the CDR3, the DNA is TGTGCCAGCAAGGGGACTAGCGGAAGCACAGATACGCAGTATTTT. This translates into CASKGTSGSTDTQYF.

This chain links TRBV6-5 with TRBJ1-6; 11 nucleotides match TRBD1. The CDR3 runs 15 residues. V lost 3 bases and J lost 10; bases outside the gene matches: 5. Germline V gives CDR1 MNHEY, CDR2 SVGAGI. The CDR3 nucleotides are TGTGCCAGCAGTTATCCCGGGACAGGGGGATCACCCCTCCACTTT. This codes for CASSYPGTGGSPLHF.

This clone was detected once. V is TRBV5-6 and J is TRBJ1-2, with 7 nucleotides matching TRBD1. This CDR3 contains 15 residues. Germline-derived CDR1 and CDR2 are SGHDT and YYEEEE. V lost 2 bases to trimming and J lost 2 bases; unmatched junction nucleotides: 6. The CDR3 nucleotides are TGTGCCAGCAGCTTCAGAGGGACAGAAAACTATGGCTACACCTTC. Amino acids: CASSFRGTENYGYTF.

This clone was found a few times. This sequence joins TRBV14 and TRBJ1-4; D is unclear. CDR3 length: 13 residues. Germline V lookup: CDR1 SGHDN, CDR2 FVKESK. Deletions cut 4 bases from V and 6 bases from J, with 9 bases between. CDR3 coding DNA: TGTGCCAGCAGCCTTATGCGGTATGAAAAACTGTTTTTT. Translating it yields CASSLMRYEKLFF.

The V and J genes are TRBV10-3 and TRBJ1-2, with D unclear. CDR3 length equals 13 residues. Germline-derived CDR1 and CDR2 are ENHRY and SYGVKD. Trimming removed 7 bases at V and 4 bases at J, with 13 bases between. The CDR3 DNA sequence: TGTGCCATCAAGGACCAGGAGGCCTATGGCTACACCTTC. This encodes CAIKDQEAYGYTF.

The table lists this clone with a few counts. The V and J genes are TRBV10-3 and TRBJ2-2; possibly TRBD2 for D (5 bases). The germline V and J ends were trimmed by 8 bases and 1 base, with 8 bases remaining between them. CDR3 length: 13 amino acids. The germline gives CDR1 ENHRY, CDR2 SYGVKD. The CDR3: CAIPGKNTGELFF. Written as DNA, the CDR3 is TGTGCCATCCCCGGGAAGAACACCGGGGAGCTGTTTTTT.

The genes are TRBV18 and TRBJ1-1; possibly TRBD1 for D (5 bases). The ends were cut back, 3 bases at V and 7 bases at J, with 18 bases in the middle. Germline CDR1 KGHSH, CDR2 LQKENI. This CDR3 is built from 15 residues. CDR3 sequence (DNA): TGTGCCAGCTCACCCTTTACAGGTACCGACATTGAAGCTTTCTTT. This codes for CASSPFTGTDIEAFF.

This clone has only one observation. J is TRBJ2-6 and V is TRBV9; TRBD2 is a possible D gene (5 bases). With 0 bases removed from V and 7 bases from J, the gap between germline ends came to 14 bases. This CDR3 comprises 16 residues. Germline V gene sequence: CDR1 SGDLS, CDR2 YYNGEE. The CDR3 here is CASSVASQRAANVLTF. CDR3 nucleotide sequence: TGTGCCAGCAGCGTAGCGTCACAGAGGGCAGCCAACGTCCTGACTTTC.

The chain carries TRBV28 and TRBJ1-6, with D maybe TRBD1 (5 bases). The ends were cut back, 11 bases at V and 3 bases at J, with 14 bases in the middle. CDR1 is MDHEN, CDR2 SYDVKM, per germline. There are 14 residues in the CDR3. The CDR3 protein is CAGAIERYNSPLHF. In DNA, the CDR3 is TGTGCCGGGGCGATTGAGCGCTATAATTCACCCCTCCACTTT.

This clone came up many times. The CDR3 protein is CASSQGSQGGRTDTQYF. CDR3 coding DNA: TGCGCCAGCAGCCAAGGGTCTCAGGGGGGTCGCACAGATACGCAGTATTTT. J is TRBJ2-3 and V is TRBV4-3, with D perhaps TRBD1 (7 bases). V lost 1 base and J lost 1, with 15 bases in between. Germline lookup yields CDR1 LGHNA and CDR2 YSLEER. This CDR3 is 17 amino acids long.

This clone appeared a few times. The CDR3 is CASSQDPLLQGQETQYF. In DNA, the CDR3 is TGCGCCAGCAGCCAAGATCCCCTACTCCAGGGCCAAGAGACCCAGTACTTC. This chain links TRBV4-3 with TRBJ2-5; a possible D gene is TRBD1 (5 bases). Germline CDR1 LGHNA, CDR2 YSLEER. This CDR3 has 17 residues. Between the trimmed V and J ends, which lost 0 bases and 1 base, there was a span of 15 bases.

The chain recombines TRBV5-6 with TRBJ1-5, with D possibly being TRBD1 (5 bases). Germline V gives CDR1 SGHDT, CDR2 YYEEEE. With 2 bases removed from V and 7 bases from J, the gap between germline ends came to 10 bases. The CDR3 runs 13 residues. The CDR3 coding sequence is TGTGCCAGCAGCTTTGAGGGGTGGCAGCCCCAGCATTTT. Translated, it gives CASSFEGWQPQHF.

This sequence joins TRBV28 and TRBJ1-4; D is uncertain. The ends were cut back, 5 bases at V and 4 bases at J, with 17 bases in the middle. CDR1 and CDR2 from the germline V gene are MDHEN and SYDVKM. CDR3 length: 16 amino acids. This chain's CDR3 is CASSVTSPGDNEKLFF. The DNA for the CDR3 is TGTGCCAGCAGTGTAACCTCTCCAGGTGATAATGAAAAACTGTTTTTT.

This clone appeared a few times. This chain links TRBV7-3 with TRBJ1-6, with TRBD1 identical over 9 bases. This CDR3 has 15 amino acids. Germline V CDR1 and CDR2: SGHTA, FQGTGA. Trimming cost V 2 bases and J 4 bases; bases outside gene matches: 0. CDR3 residues: CASSLGTGYNSPLHF. For the CDR3, the DNA is TGTGCCAGCAGCTTAGGGACAGGGTATAATTCACCCCTCCACTTT.

The CDR3 nucleotides are TGTGCCAGCAGTAAACGACAGGGTGGACGGGAAGCTTTCTTT. It specifies CASSKRQGGREAFF. V is TRBV6-6 and J is TRBJ1-1; TRBD1 agrees at 7 bases. Germline-derived CDR1 and CDR2 are MNHNY and SVGAGI (reference sequence). Trimming took 5 bases from V and 8 from J; bases not matched to a gene: 11. The CDR3 extends over 14 amino acids.

V and J are TRBV18 and TRBJ2-3; TRBD1 agrees at 7 bases. The junction had 7 bases not matched to a gene; V was cut back by 6 bases and J by 1 base. The CDR3 covers 15 residues. Germline assignment: CDR1 KGHSH and CDR2 LQKENI. The CDR3, as DNA: TGTGCCAGCTCGCTACAGGGGTTTCGCACAGATACGCAGTATTTT. Translating it yields CASSLQGFRTDTQYF.

This chain uses TRBV7-2 with TRBJ2-3; 14 bases align to TRBD2. The junction had 4 bases not matched to a gene; V was cut back by 4 bases and J by 4 bases. The V gene's germline CDR1 is SGHTA and CDR2 FQGNSA. The CDR3 sequence is 16 residues long. The CDR3: CASSSGTSGSSDTQYF. DNA for the CDR3: TGTGCCAGCAGCTCCGGGACTAGCGGGAGCTCAGATACGCAGTATTTT.

As for this clone: A much larger clone sits a single nucleotide away, making a read error possible. V usage is TRBV5-4 and J usage is TRBJ1-6, with TRBD1 as a possible D gene (6 bases). Trimming stripped 1 base from V and 7 bases from J, with 9 bases between. The germline V gene has CDR1 SGHNT and CDR2 YYREEE (reference sequence). The CDR3 covers 14 residues. In nucleotides, the CDR3 is TGTGCCAGCAGCTTGCAGGGGTCCAATTCACCCCTCCACTTT. Protein sequence: CASSLQGSNSPLHF.

The V call is TRBV6-5, the J call TRBJ1-3, with D possibly matching TRBD1 (5 bases). The CDR3 spans 14 residues. Between the trimmed V and J ends, which lost 6 bases and 2 bases, there was a span of 11 bases. Germline CDR1 reads MNHEY; CDR2 reads SVGAGI. CDR3 DNA: TGTGCCAGCAGGTCAGGGAGCACTGGAAACACCATATATTTT. It is translated as CASRSGSTGNTIYF.

In its sample, this clone was seen many times. J is TRBJ1-3 and V is TRBV19; D is undetermined. CDR1 and CDR2 from the germline V gene are LNHDA and SQIVND (reference sequence). V shed 6 bases and J shed 2 bases, with 11 bases lying between them. CDR3 length equals 14 residues. Here the CDR3 DNA reads TGTGCCAGTAGAACTGCTACAACTGGAAACACCATATATTTT. Its translation: CASRTATTGNTIYF.

The chain employs TRBV27 and TRBJ1-2; TRBD1 aligns across 7 bases. The CDR3 contains 16 residues. Looked up from germline, CDR1 is MNHEY and CDR2 is SMNVEV (reference sequence). After removal of 2 bases from V and 7 bases from J, the junction contained 13 bases not matched to a gene. CDR3 DNA sequence: TGTGCCAGCAGTTTAAGGTTCGCAGGGGGTGGAAGTGGCTACACCTTC. Its protein is CASSLRFAGGGSGYTF.

CDR3 loop: CASSGGRGNIQYF. In DNA form, the CDR3 reads TGTGCCAGCAGTGGGGGGAGGGGCAACATTCAGTACTTC. J is TRBJ2-4 and V is TRBV6-5, with TRBD2 identical over 7 bases. The J segment lost 7 bases and the V segment lost 5 bases, leaving 5 bases of the junction unmatched. CDR3 length: 13 residues. Germline CDR1 reads MNHEY; CDR2 reads SVGAGI.

V gene TRBV7-9 combines with J gene TRBJ1-6; no clear D. The length of the CDR3 is 14 residues. The germline V gene has CDR1 SEHNR and CDR2 FQNEAQ (reference sequence). V lost 0 bases to trimming and J lost 10 bases, with 10 bases between them. CDR3 region: CASSLAGSSSPLHF. As DNA, the CDR3 is TGTGCCAGCAGCTTAGCGGGCTCTTCCTCACCCCTCCACTTT.

In the case of this clone: The junction and the germline gene differ at one end; a read error may be behind it. This chain connects TRBV7-7 to TRBJ2-5; D uncertain. Germline CDR1 reads SSHAT; CDR2 reads FNYEAQ (reference sequence). The CDR3 is 13 residues long. CDR3 DNA: TGTGCTAGCAGCTTAGGTATGGGGGAGACCCAGTACTTC. It is translated as CASSLGMGETQYF.

Worth noting for this clone: The junction differs from germline at one of its ends, possibly a read error. The V and J genes are TRBV5-1 and TRBJ2-7; no reliable D call. The CDR3 sequence is 13 residues long. The germline CDR1 and CDR2 sequences are SGHRS and YFSETQ. The chain's CDR3 is CASSLGIFYEQYF. In DNA, the CDR3 is TGTGCCAGCAGCTTGGGTATCTTCTACGAGCAGTACTTC.